This T cell receptor (beta chain) was recovered during a study of T-cell memory formation after mild COVID-19. Overall study: TCR clusters mostly belonged to single donors. Whole-study results and caveats: For contracting clones, CD4+ ones sat mainly in CM and EM, CD8+ in EMRA. A balance of CD4 and CD8 characterized clones contracting day 15 to 85, whereas later expanders leaned CD4+. The authors left the SARS-CoV-2 specificity of second-wave clones peaking on day 37 unconfirmed.

This clonotype appeared a few times. Antigen: not known. One entry per CDR3 protein, called by TCRdb with MiXCR from the 5' RACE reads. The sample lists about 320,000 distinct CDR3 sequences, roughly an eighth occurring once. This sequence originates from a man younger than 35 who had mild COVID-19 (a few samples of this study predate the infection). Cell type and time point are not known. Sequenced sample: PBMCs or a T cell subset sorted from them (not recorded which).

The CDR3 is CASSHDWGYTF. The CDR3 DNA sequence: TGTGCCAGCAGCCACGACTGGGGCTACACCTTC. This chain links TRBV4-2 with TRBJ1-2, with unresolved D. V was pared by 3 bases and J by 8 bases, with 7 bases between. Germline V gene lookup returns CDR1 LGHNA and CDR2 YNFKEQ. The length of the CDR3 is 11 residues.